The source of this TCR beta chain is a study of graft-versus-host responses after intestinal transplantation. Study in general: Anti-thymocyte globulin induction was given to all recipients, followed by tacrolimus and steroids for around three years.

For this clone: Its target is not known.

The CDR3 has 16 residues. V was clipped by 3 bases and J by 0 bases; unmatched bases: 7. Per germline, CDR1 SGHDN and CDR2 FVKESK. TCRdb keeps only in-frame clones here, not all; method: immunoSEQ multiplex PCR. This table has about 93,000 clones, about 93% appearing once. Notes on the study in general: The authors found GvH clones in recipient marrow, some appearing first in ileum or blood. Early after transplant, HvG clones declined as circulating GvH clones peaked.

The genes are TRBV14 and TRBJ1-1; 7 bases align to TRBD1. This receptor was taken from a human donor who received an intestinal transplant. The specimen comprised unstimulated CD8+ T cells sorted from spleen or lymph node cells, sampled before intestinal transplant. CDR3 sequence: CASSQLGGNLNTEAFF. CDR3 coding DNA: TGTGCCAGCAGCCAGCTAGGGGGCAACCTGAACACTGAAGCTTTCTTT.